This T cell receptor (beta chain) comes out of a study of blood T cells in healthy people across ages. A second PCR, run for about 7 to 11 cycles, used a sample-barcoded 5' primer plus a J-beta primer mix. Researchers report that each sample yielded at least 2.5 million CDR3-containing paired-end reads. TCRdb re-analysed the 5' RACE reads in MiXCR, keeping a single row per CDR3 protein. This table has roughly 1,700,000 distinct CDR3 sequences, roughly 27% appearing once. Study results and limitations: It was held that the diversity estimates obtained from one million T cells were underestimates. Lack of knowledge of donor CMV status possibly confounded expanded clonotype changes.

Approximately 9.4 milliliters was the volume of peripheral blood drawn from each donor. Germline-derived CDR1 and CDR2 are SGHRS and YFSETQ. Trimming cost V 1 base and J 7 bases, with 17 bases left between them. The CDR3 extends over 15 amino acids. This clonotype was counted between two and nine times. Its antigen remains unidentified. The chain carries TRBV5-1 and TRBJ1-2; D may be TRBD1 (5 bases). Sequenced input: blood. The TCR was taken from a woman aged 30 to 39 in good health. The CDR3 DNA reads TGCGCCAGCAGCTTGACGGGACCTCAAATGGTTGGCTACACCTTC. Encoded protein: CASSLTGPQMVGYTF.